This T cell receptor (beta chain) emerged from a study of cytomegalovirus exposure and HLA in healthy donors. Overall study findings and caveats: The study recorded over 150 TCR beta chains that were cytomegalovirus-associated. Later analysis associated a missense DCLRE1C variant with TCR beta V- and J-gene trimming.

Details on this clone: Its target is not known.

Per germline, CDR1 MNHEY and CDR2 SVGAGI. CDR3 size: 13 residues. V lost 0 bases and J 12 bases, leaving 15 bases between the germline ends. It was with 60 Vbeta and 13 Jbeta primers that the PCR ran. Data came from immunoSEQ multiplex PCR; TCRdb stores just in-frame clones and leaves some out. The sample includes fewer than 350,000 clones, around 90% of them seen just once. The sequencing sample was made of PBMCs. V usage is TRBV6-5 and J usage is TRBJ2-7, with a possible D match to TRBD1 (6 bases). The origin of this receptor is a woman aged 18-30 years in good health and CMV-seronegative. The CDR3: CASSYSGGPPTYF. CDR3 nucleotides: TGTGCCAGCAGTTACTCAGGGGGTCCACCTACGTACTTC.